Described below is a single TCR beta chain sequence and its context. These data come from a study of blood T cell repertoires in COVID-19. On the study more broadly: Acute-phase and convalescent COVID-19 samples originated in the United States, Italy and Spain.

With V trimmed by 0 bases and J by 9 bases, 11 bases remained unmatched. From germline, CDR1 is SGHRS and CDR2 YFSETQ. The length of the CDR3 is 17 residues. Here immunoSEQ multiplex PCR was the method, and the copy in TCRdb shows in-frame clones only, minus some. The sample records under 350,000 clones, 86% being singletons. Sequencing used PBMCs or T cells enriched from blood (not recorded which). The V call is TRBV5-1, the J call TRBJ2-1, with 11 bases matching TRBD2. This sequence originates from a woman between 18 and 30 years old who had recovered from COVID-19. The CDR3 region is CASSLGVAGGYAGEQFF. In DNA form, the CDR3 reads TGCGCCAGCAGCTTGGGGGTAGCGGGAGGGTACGCGGGTGAGCAGTTCTTC.